This record looks at one T cell receptor (beta chain) sequence and its context. The data were taken from a study of shared T cell receptors in the human thymus. Repertoires were generated with immunoSEQ multiplex PCR, while TCRdb's copy carries only in-frame clones and drops some. The repertoire includes 700,000 to 750,000 clones, 70% to 90% of them detected once, and under 0.012% sits in the top ten. The germline V gene encodes CDR1 SGHAT and CDR2 FQNNGV. V lost 5 bases and J lost 4; bases outside the gene matches: 6. The CDR3 extends over 15 amino acids. This same sample was also taken into another study, of human thymus T cells. That work adds: There appeared to be biased usage of V and J genes in thymic and blood repertoires.

This TCR was sampled from a girl less than two years old with a congenital heart defect. Sequencing was done on a sample of thymocytes. The V gene is TRBV11-2, the J gene TRBJ1-2; TRBD1 matches at 11 bases. CDR3 protein: CASSHRDRGAYGYTF. The CDR3 DNA is TGTGCCAGCAGCCACAGGGACAGGGGGGCCTATGGCTACACCTTC.